What follows is one TCR beta chain and its context. What it binds is not known. The data were produced by immunoSEQ multiplex PCR, yet TCRdb's version contains in-frame clones alone and is incomplete. The sample carries about 50,000 clones, about 83% recorded once. The sample originates from a study of OX40 agonist ivuxolimab in advanced cancers. Findings and caveats of the study: Averaging showed that CD8+ T cells had more expanded clones than CD4+ did.

The CDR3 contains 17 residues. Germline trimming cut 4 bases from V and 15 bases from J; bases unmatched to any gene: 21. Germline values: CDR1 KGHSH, CDR2 LQKENI. This clonotype was obtained from an adult with an advanced solid tumor such as melanoma, head and neck, liver or kidney cancer. The V call is TRBV18, the J call TRBJ1-6; the match to TRBD1 covers 7 bases. Sequenced here: CD4+ or CD8+ T cells sorted from blood, sampled in a trial of the OX40 agonist ivuxolimab. CDR3 DNA: TGTGCCAGCTCACTTGACCGAGACCCGACAGGGCCTGATAACCTCCACTTT. Encoded protein: CASSLDRDPTGPDNLHF.